Below, 21 T cell receptor beta chains from the same sample are listed, as sequenced in a study of siplizumab effects on memory and regulatory T cells. TCRdb's copy holds only in-frame clones and misses some; the assay was immunoSEQ multiplex PCR. The profile shows under 140,000 clones, roughly 92% of them singletons. The source material was CD4+ T cells sorted from blood. These receptors all come from a human donor in good health.

This chain's CDR3 is CASSHRAWESSEAFF. In nucleotides, the CDR3 is TGCGCCAGCAGCCATCGAGCCTGGGAATCTTCTGAAGCTTTCTTT. The chain employs TRBV5-1 and TRBJ1-1; D ambiguous. The CDR3 runs to 15 residues. V gave up 4 bases and J gave up 6 bases, with 19 bases separating them. CDR1 and CDR2 (germline): SGHRS, YFSETQ.

J is TRBJ2-3 and V is TRBV5-1, with 7 bases matching TRBD2. The CDR3 runs to 14 residues. Trimming removed 5 bases from V and 2 bases from J; junction bases left unmatched: 5. Germline loops: CDR1 SGHRS, CDR2 YFSETQ. The CDR3 bases are TGCGCCAGCAGTCCGCGGGGGAACACAGATACGCAGTATTTT. This translates into CASSPRGNTDTQYF.

J is TRBJ1-1 and V is TRBV4-1; 7 bases are shared with TRBD1. Trimming took 3 bases from V and 4 from J; bases not matched to a gene: 14. The CDR3 is 17 amino acids. CDR1 and CDR2 from the germline V gene are MGHRA and YSYEKL. CDR3 nucleotide sequence: TGCGCCAGCAGCCATACTTTTAAACAGGGGCTGGTCACTGAAGCTTTCTTT. This translates into CASSHTFKQGLVTEAFF.

The chain is built from TRBV5-8 and TRBJ1-1; D not certain. V was pared by 5 bases and J by 5 bases, with 13 bases between. This CDR3 comprises 13 residues. Germline V gene sequence: CDR1 SGHTS, CDR2 YDEGEE. The CDR3 is CASRDTVWTEAFF. CDR3 nucleotides: TGTGCCAGCAGAGACACCGTTTGGACTGAAGCTTTCTTT.

DNA for the CDR3: TGTGCCAGCAGCCAAGAGTTGATCTCCCGAAACGAGCAGTACTTC. Translation gives CASSQELISRNEQYF. The rearrangement uses TRBV4-2 and TRBJ2-7, with D unclear. Trimming left V 0 bases short and J 5 bases short, with 14 bases between. The CDR3 has 15 residues. Germline V lookup: CDR1 LGHNA, CDR2 YNFKEQ.

The CDR3 sequence is CASSEIRGANGYTF. The CDR3 coding sequence is TGTGCCAGCAGTGAGATACGGGGGGCGAATGGCTACACCTTC. The V and J genes are TRBV2 and TRBJ1-2; D is possibly TRBD1 (6 bases). The germline gives CDR1 SNHLY, CDR2 FYNNEI. This CDR3 has 14 residues. The germline V and J ends were trimmed by 3 bases and 6 bases, with 14 bases remaining between them.

The V and J genes are TRBV18 and TRBJ2-7, with 7 bases fitting TRBD1. Germline V gene data show CDR1 as KGHSH and CDR2 as LQKENI. This CDR3 is 14 amino acids long. V shed 3 bases, J shed 4 bases, and the junction held 6 bases outside the gene matches. CDR3 nucleotide sequence: TGTGCCAGCTCACCGCGGACAGGAACGTACGAGCAGTACTTC. Translation: CASSPRTGTYEQYF.

V usage is TRBV7-9 and J usage is TRBJ2-3; 10 nucleotides match TRBD1. V dropped 5 bases and J dropped 5; count of bases not matched to a gene: 4. Germline loops: CDR1 SEHNR, CDR2 FQNEAQ (reference sequence). This CDR3 has 14 residues. As DNA, the CDR3 is TGTGCCAGCAGCCCCGGACAGGGGGGAGATACGCAGTATTTT. Its translation is CASSPGQGGDTQYF.

The chain links TRBV19 to TRBJ1-5; no reliable D call. Germline assignment: CDR1 LNHDA and CDR2 SQIVND (reference sequence). The V and J ends lost 3 bases and 7 bases respectively, with 16 bases between them. The CDR3 loop spans 15 amino acids. CDR3 sequence reads: CASSIQEGVWQPQHF. Here the CDR3 DNA reads TGTGCCAGTAGTATTCAAGAGGGAGTGTGGCAGCCCCAGCATTTT. The variable domain in full, with the rest retrieved from reference TRBV19 and TRBJ1-5, is DGGITQSPKYLFRKEGQNVTLSCEQNLNHDAMYWYRQDPGQGLRLIYYSQIVNDFQKGDIAEGYSVSREKKESFPLTVTSAQKNPTAFYLCASSIQEGVWQPQHFGDGTRLSIL.

The rearrangement joins TRBV5-1 to TRBJ2-7; 9 bases line up with TRBD2. Germline V lookup: CDR1 SGHRS, CDR2 YFSETQ. V shed 9 bases and J 2 bases; nucleotides not matched to a gene: 12. The CDR3 is made up of 15 amino acids. CDR3 DNA sequence: TGCGCCACCAGGCCCAGCGGGAGGCTTACCTACGAGCAGTACTTC. Residues: CATRPSGRLTYEQYF.

The chain is built from TRBV5-6 and TRBJ2-1; D is ambiguous. Trimming cost V 4 bases and J 2 bases, with 7 bases left between them. Per germline, CDR1 SGHDT and CDR2 YYEEEE. The length of the CDR3 is 13 residues. The CDR3 protein is CASSIGTYNEQFF. DNA for the CDR3: TGTGCCAGCAGCATAGGGACCTACAATGAGCAGTTCTTC. Filled out from reference TRBV5-6 and TRBJ2-1, the complete variable domain reads DAGVTQSPTHLIKTRGQQVTLRCSPKSGHDTVSWYQQALGQGPQFIFQYYEEEERQRGNFPDRFSGHQFPNYSSELNVNALLLGDSALYLCASSIGTYNEQFFGPGTRLTVL.

V is TRBV15 and J is TRBJ2-1; 9 bases fit TRBD1. CDR3 length: 18 amino acids. In germline, CDR1 is LNHNV, CDR2 YYDKDF (reference sequence). V shed 3 bases, J shed 4 bases, and the junction held 13 bases outside the gene matches. The CDR3 protein is CATSRFSLSGQGYNEQFF. The CDR3, as DNA: TGTGCCACCAGCAGGTTCTCCCTTTCTGGACAGGGGTACAATGAGCAGTTCTTC.

The chain links TRBV18 to TRBJ2-2, with 7 bases that match TRBD1. In germline, CDR1 is KGHSH, CDR2 LQKENI. After removal of 3 bases from V and 5 bases from J, the junction contained 6 bases not matched to a gene. This CDR3 spans 15 amino acids. The CDR3 sequence is CASSPRQGETGELFF. The CDR3 nucleotides are TGTGCCAGCTCACCCAGACAGGGAGAGACCGGGGAGCTGTTTTTT.

The chain uses TRBV5-4 and TRBJ1-1; D gene unclear. Per germline, CDR1 SGHNT and CDR2 YYREEE (reference sequence). The V gene lost 4 bases and the J gene lost 6 bases, with 13 bases spanning the gap. This CDR3 comprises 13 residues. The CDR3 DNA sequence: TGTGCCAGCAGCCAAACCTTGGGCGCTGAAGCTTTCTTT. Translation: CASSQTLGAEAFF.

The chain couples TRBV4-2 to TRBJ1-1; 9 bases match TRBD1. The CDR3 extends over 15 amino acids. With V trimmed by 4 bases and J by 3 bases, 6 bases remained unmatched. Per the germline V gene, CDR1 is LGHNA and CDR2 is YNFKEQ. CDR3 amino acids: CASSLMTGGDTEAFF. The CDR3 nucleotides read TGTGCCAGCAGCCTTATGACAGGGGGGGACACTGAAGCTTTCTTT.

This clone has a handful of counts. The chain carries TRBV11-2 and TRBJ2-5; 10 nucleotides align to TRBD2. Germline trimming cut 2 bases from V and 5 bases from J; bases unmatched to any gene: 11. The CDR3 totals 17 residues. Germline assignment: CDR1 SGHAT and CDR2 FQNNGV. The CDR3 protein is CASSLWSSSGSWETQYF. The CDR3 DNA sequence: TGTGCCAGCAGCTTATGGTCTTCTAGCGGGAGTTGGGAGACCCAGTACTTC.

The chain recombines TRBV18 with TRBJ1-1; D ambiguous. Germline-derived CDR1 and CDR2 are KGHSH and LQKENI. V gave up 6 bases and J gave up 3 bases, with 11 bases separating them. This CDR3 spans 13 amino acids. In nucleotides, the CDR3 is TGTGCCAGCTCCGTGAGCCGAGACACTGAAGCTTTCTTT. This sequence encodes CASSVSRDTEAFF.

This chain joins TRBV7-8 and TRBJ2-7; 12 bases are a match to TRBD2. The V gene end was trimmed by 5 bases and the J gene end by 2 bases; junction bases not matched to a gene: 1. The CDR3 has 14 amino acids. Germline V gene sequence: CDR1 SGHVS, CDR2 FQNEAQ. CDR3 nucleotides: TGTGCCAGCAGCCGGACTAGCGGGGCCTACGAGCAGTACTTC. This translates into CASSRTSGAYEQYF.

The rearrangement joins TRBV19 to TRBJ2-5; no clear D. The CDR3 runs to 16 residues. Trimming removed 5 bases at V and 3 bases at J, with 19 bases between. Per germline, CDR1 LNHDA and CDR2 SQIVND (reference sequence). Written as DNA, the CDR3 is TGTGCCAGTAGTCTAATTCTTCAGGTGTCAGAAGAGACCCAGTACTTC. Amino acids: CASSLILQVSEETQYF.

This chain uses TRBV5-4 with TRBJ2-5, with TRBD1 matching 7 bases. The CDR3 runs to 13 residues. Germline trimming cut 4 bases from V and 3 bases from J; bases unmatched to any gene: 3. Per the germline V gene, CDR1 is SGHNT and CDR2 is YYREEE (reference sequence). The CDR3 sequence is CASSRGQEETQYF. DNA for the CDR3: TGTGCCAGCAGCCGAGGACAGGAAGAGACCCAGTACTTC.

The rearrangement uses TRBV20-1 and TRBJ2-3; D ambiguous. The germline V and J ends were trimmed by 3 bases and 7 bases, with 5 bases remaining between them. From germline, CDR1 is DFQATT and CDR2 SNEGSKA (reference sequence). CDR3 length equals 10 residues. The CDR3: CSASMNTQYF. The CDR3 coding sequence is TGCAGTGCTAGTATGAATACGCAGTATTTT.